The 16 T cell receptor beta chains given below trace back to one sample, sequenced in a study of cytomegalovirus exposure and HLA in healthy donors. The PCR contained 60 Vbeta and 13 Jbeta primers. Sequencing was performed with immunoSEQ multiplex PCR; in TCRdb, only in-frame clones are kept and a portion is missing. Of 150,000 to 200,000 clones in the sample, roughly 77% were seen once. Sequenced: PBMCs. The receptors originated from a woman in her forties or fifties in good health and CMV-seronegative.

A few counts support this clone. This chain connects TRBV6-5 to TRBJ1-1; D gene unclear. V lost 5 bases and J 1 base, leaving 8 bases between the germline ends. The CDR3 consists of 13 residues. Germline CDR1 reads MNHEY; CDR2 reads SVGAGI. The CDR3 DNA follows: TGTGCCAGCAGTCCAGGATGGAACACTGAAGCTTTCTTT. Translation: CASSPGWNTEAFF.

The CDR3 protein is CASSYGTGGGNTIYF. DNA for the CDR3: TGTGCCAGCAGTTACGGGACAGGGGGCGGAAACACCATATATTTT. The chain carries TRBV6-5 and TRBJ1-3; 12 positions agree with TRBD1. Germline V CDR1 and CDR2: MNHEY, SVGAGI. V lost 2 bases to trimming and J lost 4 bases; unmatched junction nucleotides: 0. The CDR3 is 15 residues long.

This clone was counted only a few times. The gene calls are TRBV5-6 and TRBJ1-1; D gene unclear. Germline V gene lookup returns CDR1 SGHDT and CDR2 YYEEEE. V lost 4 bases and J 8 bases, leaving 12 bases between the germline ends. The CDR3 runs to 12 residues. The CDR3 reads CASSREVDEAFF. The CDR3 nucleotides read TGTGCCAGCAGCCGGGAGGTGGACGAAGCTTTCTTT.

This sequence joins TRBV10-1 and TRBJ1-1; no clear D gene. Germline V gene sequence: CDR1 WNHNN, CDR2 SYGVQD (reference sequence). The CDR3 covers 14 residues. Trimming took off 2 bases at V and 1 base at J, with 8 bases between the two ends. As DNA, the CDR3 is TGCGCCAGCAGTGAGGAGGATCGGAACACTGAAGCTTTCTTT. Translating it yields CASSEEDRNTEAFF.

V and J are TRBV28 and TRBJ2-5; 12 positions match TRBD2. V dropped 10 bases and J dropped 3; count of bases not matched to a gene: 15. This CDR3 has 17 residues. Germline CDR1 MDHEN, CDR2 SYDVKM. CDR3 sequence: CATMGSSGRARKETQYF. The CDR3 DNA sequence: TGTGCCACCATGGGGTCTAGCGGGAGGGCACGAAAAGAGACCCAGTACTTC.

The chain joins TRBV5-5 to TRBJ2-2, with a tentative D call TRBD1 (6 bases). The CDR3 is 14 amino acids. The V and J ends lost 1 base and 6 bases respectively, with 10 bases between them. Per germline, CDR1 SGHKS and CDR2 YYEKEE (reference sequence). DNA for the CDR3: TGTGCCAGCAGCTTGTTTACAGGGTCCGGGGAGCTGTTTTTT. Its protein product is CASSLFTGSGELFF.

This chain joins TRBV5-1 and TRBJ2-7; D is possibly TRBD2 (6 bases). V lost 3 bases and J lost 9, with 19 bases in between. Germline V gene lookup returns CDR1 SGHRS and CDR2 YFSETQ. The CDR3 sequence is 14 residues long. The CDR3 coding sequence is TGCGCCAGCAGCTGGGAGGACCATCGCTCGGGGCAGTACTTC. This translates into CASSWEDHRSGQYF.

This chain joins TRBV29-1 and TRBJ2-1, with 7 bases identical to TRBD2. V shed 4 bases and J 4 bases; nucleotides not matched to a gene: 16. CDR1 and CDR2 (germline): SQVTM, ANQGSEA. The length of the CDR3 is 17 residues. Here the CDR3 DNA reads TGCAGCGTTGGGACTAGTATGTTACGGAGGCCGTACAATGAGCAGTTCTTC. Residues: CSVGTSMLRRPYNEQFF.

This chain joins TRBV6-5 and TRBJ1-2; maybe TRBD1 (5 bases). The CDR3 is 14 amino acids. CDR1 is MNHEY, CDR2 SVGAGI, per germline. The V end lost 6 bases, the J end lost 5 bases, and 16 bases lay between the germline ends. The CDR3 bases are TGTGCCAGCAGCTCCGTGACAGCAGGTTATGGCTACACCTTC. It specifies CASSSVTAGYGYTF.

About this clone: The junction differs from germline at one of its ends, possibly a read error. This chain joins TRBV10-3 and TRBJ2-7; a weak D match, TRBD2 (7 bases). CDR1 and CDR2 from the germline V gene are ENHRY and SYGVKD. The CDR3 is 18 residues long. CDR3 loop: CASSEQLGGGGPSYEQYF. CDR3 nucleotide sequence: TGTGCCAGCAGTGAACAATTGGGGGGCGGGGGACCTTCCTACGAGCAGTACTTC.

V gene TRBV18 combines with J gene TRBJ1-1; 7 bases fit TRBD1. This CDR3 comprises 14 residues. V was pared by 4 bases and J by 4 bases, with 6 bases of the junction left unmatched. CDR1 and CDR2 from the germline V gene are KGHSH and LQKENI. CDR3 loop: CASSQQGSGTEAFF. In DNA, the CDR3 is TGTGCCAGCTCACAACAGGGGTCTGGCACTGAAGCTTTCTTT.

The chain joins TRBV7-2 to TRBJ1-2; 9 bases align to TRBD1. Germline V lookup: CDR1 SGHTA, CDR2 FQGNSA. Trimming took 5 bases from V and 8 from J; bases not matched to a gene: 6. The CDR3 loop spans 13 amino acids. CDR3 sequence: CASSAGQGRGYTF. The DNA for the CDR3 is TGTGCCAGCAGCGCGGGACAGGGTAGGGGCTACACCTTC.

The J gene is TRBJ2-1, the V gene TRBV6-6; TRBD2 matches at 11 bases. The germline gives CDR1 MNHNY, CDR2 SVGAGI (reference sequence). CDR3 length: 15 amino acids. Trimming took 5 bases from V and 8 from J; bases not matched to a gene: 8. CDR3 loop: CASSDTSGSLHEQFF. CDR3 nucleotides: TGTGCCAGCAGTGACACTAGCGGGAGCCTCCATGAGCAGTTCTTC.

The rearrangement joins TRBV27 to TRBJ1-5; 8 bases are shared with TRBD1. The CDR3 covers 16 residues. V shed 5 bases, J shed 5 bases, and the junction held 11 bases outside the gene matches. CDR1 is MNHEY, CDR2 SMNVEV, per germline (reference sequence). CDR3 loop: CASSPSRTGWHQPQHF. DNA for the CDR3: TGTGCCAGCAGTCCCTCCCGGACAGGGTGGCATCAGCCCCAGCATTTT.

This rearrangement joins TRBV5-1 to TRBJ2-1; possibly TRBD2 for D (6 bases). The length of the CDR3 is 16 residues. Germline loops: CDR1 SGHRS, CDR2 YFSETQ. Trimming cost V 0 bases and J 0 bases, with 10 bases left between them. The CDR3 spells CASSLGTTSSYNEQFF. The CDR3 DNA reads TGCGCCAGCAGCTTGGGGACTACGAGCTCCTACAATGAGCAGTTCTTC. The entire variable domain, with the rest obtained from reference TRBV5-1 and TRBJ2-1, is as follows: KAGVTQTPRYLIKTRGQQVTLSCSPISGHRSVSWYQQTPGQGLQFLFEYFSETQRNKGNFPGRFSGRQFSNSRSEMNVSTLELGDSALYLCASSLGTTSSYNEQFFGPGTRLTVL.

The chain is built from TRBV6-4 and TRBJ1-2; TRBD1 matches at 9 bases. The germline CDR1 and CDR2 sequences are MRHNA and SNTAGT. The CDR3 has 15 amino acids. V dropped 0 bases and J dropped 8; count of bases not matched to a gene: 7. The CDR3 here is CASSDSGTGKKGYTF. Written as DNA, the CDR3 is TGTGCCAGCAGTGACTCCGGGACAGGGAAGAAAGGCTACACCTTC.